The rows below give T cell receptor beta chains drawn from one sample of a study of molecular identifiers for immune sequencing clone quantification. TCRdb redid the calling of the PCR reads with MiXCR, one entry per CDR3 protein. Of 40,000 to 45,000 distinct CDR3 sequences in the sample, 15% to 20% were seen once. Sequenced sample: naive CD8+ T cells from blood, with Jurkat cell RNA spiked in. The source is a human donor in good health. Some libraries in this study had Jurkat cell RNA spiked in. CDR3s include the opening cysteine and the closing phenylalanine or tryptophan. The D gene is left open where the match is weak. The size entry is marked missing in some rows and otherwise reads once, few, many or a size class.

TGTGCCAGTTCTAAGCGGGAGTCTGACACCGGGGAGCTGTTTTTT | CASSKRESDTGELFF | TRBD2 | TRBJ2-2 | TRBV19 | many
TGTGCCTGGAGCCTCCCGGGACTAGCAAAGGCAGAGACCCAGTACTTC | CAWSLPGLAKAETQYF | TRBD2 | TRBJ2-5 | TRBV30 | many
TGTGCCAGCAGCCCGCGTCAGGGGGACAATGAGCAGTTCTTC | CASSPRQGDNEQFF | TRBD1 | TRBJ2-1 | TRBV7-6 | many
TGTGCCAGCAGTAACATGGAGACCCAGTACTTC | CASSNMETQYF | NA | TRBJ2-5 | TRBV6-2/TRBV6-3 | many
TGTGCCAGCAGCGAGGGGGCTACCTACGAGCAGTACTTC | CASSEGATYEQYF | TRBD1 | TRBJ2-7 | TRBV28 | many
TGTGCCAGCAGTTTGGGGGGAGGTAATCAGCCCCAGCATTTT | CASSLGGGNQPQHF | NA | TRBJ1-5 | TRBV27 | many
TGTGCCAGCAGCCAGAGCGCCTACGAGCAGTACTTC | CASSQSAYEQYF | NA | TRBJ2-7 | TRBV5-3 | NA
TGCGCCAGCAGCCAAGATAGCAACCCGAGGGAGACCCAGTACTTC | CASSQDSNPRETQYF | NA | TRBJ2-5 | TRBV4-3 | medium-sized
TGTGCCAGCAGTGGTTCGGTGACTAGCGGGGTCATTCAGTACTTC | CASSGSVTSGVIQYF | TRBD2 | TRBJ2-4 | TRBV12-3/TRBV12-4 | NA
TGTGCCAGCAGTTTTCGCGGATCTGGGGCCAACGTCCTGACTTTC | CASSFRGSGANVLTF | NA | TRBJ2-6 | TRBV27 | many
TGTGCCAGCAGCCCCGGGACGGAAGCTTTCTTT | CASSPGTEAFF | NA | TRBJ1-1 | TRBV7-9 | many
TGTGCCAGCAGTTTACTTCCCACGGACGGGAACACTGAAGCTTTCTTT | CASSLLPTDGNTEAFF | NA | TRBJ1-1 | TRBV28 | many
TGTGCCAGCAGCTTGGCAGCGGGCTCTGGGGCCAACGTCCTGACTTTC | CASSLAAGSGANVLTF | NA | TRBJ2-6 | TRBV5-4 | many